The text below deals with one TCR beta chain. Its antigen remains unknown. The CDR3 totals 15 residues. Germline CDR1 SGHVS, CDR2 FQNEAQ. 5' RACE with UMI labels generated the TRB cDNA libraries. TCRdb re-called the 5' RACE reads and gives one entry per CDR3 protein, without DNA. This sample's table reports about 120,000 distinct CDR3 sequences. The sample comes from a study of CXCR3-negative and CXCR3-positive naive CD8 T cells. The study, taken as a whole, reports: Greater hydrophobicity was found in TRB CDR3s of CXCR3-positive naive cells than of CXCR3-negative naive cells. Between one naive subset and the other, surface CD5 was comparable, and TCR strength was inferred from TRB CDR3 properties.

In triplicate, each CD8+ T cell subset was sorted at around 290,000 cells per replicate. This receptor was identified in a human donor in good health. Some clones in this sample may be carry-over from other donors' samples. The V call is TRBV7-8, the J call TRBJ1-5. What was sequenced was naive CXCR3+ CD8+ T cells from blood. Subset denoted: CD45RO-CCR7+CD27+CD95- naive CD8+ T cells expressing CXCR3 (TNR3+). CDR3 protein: CASSLVQLGNQPQHF.